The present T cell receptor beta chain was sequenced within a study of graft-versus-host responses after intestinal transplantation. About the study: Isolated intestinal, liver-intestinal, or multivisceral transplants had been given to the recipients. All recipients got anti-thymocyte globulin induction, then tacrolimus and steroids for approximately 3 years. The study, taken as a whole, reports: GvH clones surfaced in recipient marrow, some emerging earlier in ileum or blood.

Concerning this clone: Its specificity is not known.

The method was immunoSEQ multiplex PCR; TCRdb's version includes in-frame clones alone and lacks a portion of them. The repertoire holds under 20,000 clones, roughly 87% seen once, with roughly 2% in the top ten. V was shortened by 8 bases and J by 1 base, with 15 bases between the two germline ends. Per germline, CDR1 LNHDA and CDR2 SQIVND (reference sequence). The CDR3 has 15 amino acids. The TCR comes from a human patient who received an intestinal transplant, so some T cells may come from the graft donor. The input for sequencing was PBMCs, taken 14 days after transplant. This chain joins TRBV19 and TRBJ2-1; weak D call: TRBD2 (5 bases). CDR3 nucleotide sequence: TGTGCCAGTTGTGCGGGCACTCGTTCCTACAATGAGCAGTTCTTC. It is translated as CASCAGTRSYNEQFF.